The clone carrying this T cell receptor (beta chain) was recorded many times. Other DNA variants within this sample encode the same CDR3. As handled by the study authors: Amplification of reference gene primers was used by the study to estimate nucleated cell counts. Method: immunoSEQ multiplex PCR; TCRdb's copy keeps in-frame clones and lacks some. D and trimming were read from the DNA, whereas the V and J calls and clone size are those reported in that table. The sample has approximately 170,000 clones; about 85% are singletons. Trimming left V 1 base short and J 5 bases short, with 13 bases between. The CDR3 is 14 residues long. The germline V gene has CDR1 SGHNT and CDR2 YYREEE (reference sequence). The sample is drawn from a study of blood T cell repertoires in COVID-19. It was during active infection that Seattle patients were enrolled and then longitudinally followed.

The sequencing input was peripheral blood. The V gene is TRBV5-4, the J gene TRBJ2-7; tentatively, D is TRBD2 (7 bases). The clonotype originates from a man older than 75 with COVID-19, enrolled during active disease. The CDR3: CASSLRGGRDEQYF. The CDR3 DNA reads as TGTGCCAGCAGCTTGAGGGGGGGGCGGGACGAGCAGTACTTC.